This T cell receptor (beta chain) is from a study of regulatory T cells in long-lasting Graves disease. General study findings and limits: Persistent cases favored TRBV28, TRBJ1-2 and TRBJ2-5. TCR diversity was lower in persistent Graves' patients than in newly diagnosed ones.

Through Arm-PCR of CDR3 regions and iRepertoire HTBI primers, TCR beta libraries were built. A single record per CDR3 protein comes from TCRdb applying MiXCR to the multiplex PCR reads. The sample holds 350,000 to 450,000 distinct CDR3 sequences, about 20% seen once. This sample's time point: persistent/refractory GD, antithyroid drugs over 5 years with positive TRAb. From RNA extracted from PBMCs, the TCR library was made. Investigators report Graves' disease was diagnosed under American Thyroid Association guidelines. To note about this clonotype: Its antigen is as yet unknown.

The CDR3 is made up of 17 amino acids. Germline assignment: CDR1 GTSNPN and CDR2 SVGIG (reference sequence). The V and J ends lost 2 bases and 4 bases, in that order; junction bases with no gene match: 13. This sequence was found in a female donor with Graves disease. The V call is TRBV30, the J call TRBJ2-2; 7 positions agree with TRBD1. The input for sequencing was peripheral blood mononuclear cells (PBMCs), taken when the disease was refractory, from a patient treated with antithyroid drugs. Here the CDR3 DNA reads TGTGCCTGGAGTAAGGGCTGGGACAGAAGGTCCACCGGGGAGCTGTTTTTT. Its protein product is CAWSKGWDRRSTGELFF.